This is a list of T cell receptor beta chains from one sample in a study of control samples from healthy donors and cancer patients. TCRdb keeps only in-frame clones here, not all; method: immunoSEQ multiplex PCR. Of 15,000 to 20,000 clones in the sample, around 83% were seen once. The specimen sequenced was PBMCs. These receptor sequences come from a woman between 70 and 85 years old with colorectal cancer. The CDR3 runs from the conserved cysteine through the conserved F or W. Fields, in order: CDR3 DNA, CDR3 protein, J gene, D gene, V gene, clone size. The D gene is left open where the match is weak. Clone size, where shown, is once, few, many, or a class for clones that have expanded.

TGTGCCAGCAGCTTAGGCGGACAGTGGGCCTACGAGCAGTACTTC,CASSLGGQWAYEQYF,TRBJ2-7,NA,TRBV7-2,NA
TGTGCCAGCTCGGACACAGGGGGCATCTCCTACGAGCAGTACTTC,CASSDTGGISYEQYF,TRBJ2-7,TRBD1,TRBV18,NA
TGTGCCACCAGTGATTCCCCGGACTCGAAGATCCCAGATACGCAGTATTTT,CATSDSPDSKIPDTQYF,TRBJ2-3,NA,TRBV24-1,NA
TGTGCCATCAGTGATCGGGGGGCGCAGGAGCCCCAGCATTTT,CAISDRGAQEPQHF,TRBJ1-5,NA,TRBV10-3,NA
TGCGCCAGCAGCCAAGCTGGAGGGATCCACGAGCAGTACTTC,CASSQAGGIHEQYF,TRBJ2-7,NA,TRBV4-3,NA
TGCGCCAGCAGCCAAGATTTAAGCCGCGGGAAAGAGACCCAGTACTTC,CASSQDLSRGKETQYF,TRBJ2-5,NA,TRBV4-3,NA
TGCGCCAGCAGCCAGGGTCCTGGAGGCTACAATGAGCAGTTCTTC,CASSQGPGGYNEQFF,TRBJ2-1,NA,TRBV4-3,NA
TGTGCCAGCTCACCACAAGGGGGGCTAAGTAGAGAGACCCAGTACTTC,CASSPQGGLSRETQYF,TRBJ2-5,NA,TRBV18,NA
TGCGCCAGCAGCCAAGTCGAGTGGGAACTAGCCAAAAACATTCAGTACTTC,CASSQVEWELAKNIQYF,TRBJ2-4,NA,TRBV4-1,NA
TGCGCCAGCAGCCCGGACAGCAGTAGCACAGATACGCAGTATTTT,CASSPDSSSTDTQYF,TRBJ2-3,NA,TRBV5-1,NA
TGTGCCAGCAGCGCCACGTTACAGGGGGCCAGGAACGAGCAGTACTTC,CASSATLQGARNEQYF,TRBJ2-7,TRBD1,TRBV9,NA
TGTGCCAGTAGTATTGGGAGACGCTCCTACGAGCAGTACTTC,CASSIGRRSYEQYF,TRBJ2-7,NA,TRBV19,NA
TGTGCCTGGAGTGCAAACAACCGACCTTACAGGACTAGCGGGAGGAATGAGCAGTTCTTC,CAWSANNRPYRTSGRNEQFF,TRBJ2-1,TRBD2,TRBV30,NA
TGTGCCAGCAGCCGACAACTAGCGGGGGCCTACAATGAGCAGTTCTTC,CASSRQLAGAYNEQFF,TRBJ2-1,TRBD2,TRBV3-1/TRBV3-2,NA
TGTGCCAGTAGGGGGACTTTGATCTATGGCTACACCTTC,CASRGTLIYGYTF,TRBJ1-2,NA,TRBV6-6,NA
TGTGCCACCAGCAGAGGGGACCGGGACAGGGGGGCCACCATATATTTT,CATSRGDRDRGATIYF,TRBJ1-3,TRBD1,TRBV15,NA
TGTGCTAGCAGCTTAGGTCAGGGGTCCCACAATGAGCAGTTCTTC,CASSLGQGSHNEQFF,TRBJ2-1,NA,TRBV7-7,NA
TGTGCCAGCAGTTTATCTGGCAGGGCCCCCTACGAGCAGTACTTC,CASSLSGRAPYEQYF,TRBJ2-7,NA,TRBV27,NA
TGTGCCAGCAGTCGCCCCCCCACCTACGAGCAGTACTTC,CASSRPPTYEQYF,TRBJ2-7,NA,TRBV28,once
TGCGCCAGCAGCTTATCGGCTATGACCTACAATGAGCAGTTCTTC,CASSLSAMTYNEQFF,TRBJ2-1,NA,TRBV5-1,once
TGTGCCAGCAGCCAGGACGGAGGGGGAGATACGCAGTATTTT,CASSQDGGGDTQYF,TRBJ2-3,NA,TRBV7-3,NA
TGCGCCAGCAGCCAAGTATCTAGCGGGGGGTGGGAGCAGTTCTTC,CASSQVSSGGWEQFF,TRBJ2-1,TRBD2,TRBV4-1,NA
TGTGCCAGCAGTTTGGCAGGGGGCGTTACTGAAGCTTTCTTT,CASSLAGGVTEAFF,TRBJ1-1,TRBD1,TRBV6-6,NA